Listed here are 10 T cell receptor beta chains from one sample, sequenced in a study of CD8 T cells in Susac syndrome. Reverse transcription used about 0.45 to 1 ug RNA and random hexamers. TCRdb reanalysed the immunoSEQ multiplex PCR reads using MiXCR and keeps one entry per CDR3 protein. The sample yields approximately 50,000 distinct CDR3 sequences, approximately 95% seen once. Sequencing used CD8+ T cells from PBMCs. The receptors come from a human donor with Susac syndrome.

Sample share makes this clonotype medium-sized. This CDR3 reads CASSETGGTYEQYF. The CDR3 DNA is TGTGCCAGCAGTGAAACAGGGGGGACCTACGAGCAGTACTTC. This rearrangement joins TRBV6-1 to TRBJ2-7, with TRBD1 matching 8 bases. Germline CDR1 reads MNHNS; CDR2 reads SASEGT. CDR3 length equals 14 residues. V gave up 2 bases and J gave up 2 bases; unmatched junction bases: 2.

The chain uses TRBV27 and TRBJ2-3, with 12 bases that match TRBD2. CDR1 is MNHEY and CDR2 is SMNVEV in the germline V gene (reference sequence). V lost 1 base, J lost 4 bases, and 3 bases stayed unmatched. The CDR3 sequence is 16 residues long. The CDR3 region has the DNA TGTGCCAGCAGTTTATTACTAGCGGGGGGTGCAGATACGCAGTATTTT. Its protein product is CASSLLLAGGADTQYF.

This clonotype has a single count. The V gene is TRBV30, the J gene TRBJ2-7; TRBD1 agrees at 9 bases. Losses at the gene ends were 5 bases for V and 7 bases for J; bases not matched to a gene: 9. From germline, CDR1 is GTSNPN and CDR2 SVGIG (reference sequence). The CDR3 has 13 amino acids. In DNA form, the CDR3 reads TGTGCCTGGGGGACAGGGTTAAGTGGGGAGCAGTACTTC. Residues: CAWGTGLSGEQYF.

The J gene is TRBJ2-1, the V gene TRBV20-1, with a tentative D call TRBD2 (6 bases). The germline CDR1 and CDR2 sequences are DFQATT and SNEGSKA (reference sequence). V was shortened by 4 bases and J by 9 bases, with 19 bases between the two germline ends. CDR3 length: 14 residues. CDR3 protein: CSAKSQTGETEQFF. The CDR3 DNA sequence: TGCAGTGCTAAGAGCCAAACGGGAGAGACTGAGCAGTTCTTC.

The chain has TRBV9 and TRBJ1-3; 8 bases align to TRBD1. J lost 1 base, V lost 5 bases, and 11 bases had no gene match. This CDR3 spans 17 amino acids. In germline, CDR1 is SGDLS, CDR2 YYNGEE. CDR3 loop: CASSDPGQEISGNTIYF. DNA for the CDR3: TGTGCCAGCAGTGACCCGGGACAGGAGATTTCTGGAAACACCATATATTTT.

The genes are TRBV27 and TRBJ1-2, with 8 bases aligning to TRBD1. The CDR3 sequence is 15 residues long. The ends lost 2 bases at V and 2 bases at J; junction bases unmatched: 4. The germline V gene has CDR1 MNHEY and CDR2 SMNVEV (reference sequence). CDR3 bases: TGTGCCAGCAGTTTAACCGGGACAGGCAACTATGGCTACACCTTC. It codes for CASSLTGTGNYGYTF.

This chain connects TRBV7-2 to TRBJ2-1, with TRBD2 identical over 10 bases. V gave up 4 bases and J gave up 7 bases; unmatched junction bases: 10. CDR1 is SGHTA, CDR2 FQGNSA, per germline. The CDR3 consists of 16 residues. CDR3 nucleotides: TGTGCCAGCAGCTCCCGGAGCGGGGGGGCCGGGAATGAGCAGTTCTTC. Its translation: CASSSRSGGAGNEQFF.

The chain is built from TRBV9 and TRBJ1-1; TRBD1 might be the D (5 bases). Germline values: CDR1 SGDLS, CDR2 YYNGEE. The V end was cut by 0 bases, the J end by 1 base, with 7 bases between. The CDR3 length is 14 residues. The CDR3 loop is CASSVGGRNTEAFF. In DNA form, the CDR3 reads TGTGCCAGCAGCGTAGGGGGACGGAACACTGAAGCTTTCTTT.

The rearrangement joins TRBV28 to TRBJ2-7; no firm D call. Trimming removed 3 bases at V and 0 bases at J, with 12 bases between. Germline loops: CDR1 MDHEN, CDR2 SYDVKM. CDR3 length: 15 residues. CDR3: CASSFNPGSSYEQYF. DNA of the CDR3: TGTGCCAGCAGTTTTAATCCTGGCTCCTCCTACGAGCAGTACTTC.

The CDR3 reads CASSQVSGGFGFTNIQYF. The CDR3 DNA follows: TGTGCCAGCAGCCAAGTGTCAGGGGGCTTCGGTTTTACGAACATTCAGTACTTC. The rearrangement links TRBV14 to TRBJ2-4, with 8 positions matching TRBD1. Germline V CDR1 and CDR2: SGHDN, FVKESK. The CDR3 has 18 amino acids. Trimming cost V 1 base and J 7 bases; bases outside gene matches: 15.